A selection of T cell receptor beta chains follows, all from one sample in a study of blood T cell repertoires in COVID-19. The data were produced by immunoSEQ multiplex PCR, yet TCRdb's version contains in-frame clones alone and is incomplete. The sample contains 100,000 to 150,000 clones, 81% of which appear only once. Sequenced: peripheral blood. The receptors stem from a man in his thirties or forties with COVID-19, enrolled during active disease. CDR3s include the opening cysteine and the closing phenylalanine or tryptophan. A D gene is named only where the DNA matches it firmly. Size values are once, few and many counts, or a class for expanded clones, and some rows have none.

clone_size | d_call | j_call | v_call | cdr3_nt | cdr3_aa
. | . | TRBJ2-2 | TRBV6-5 | TGTGCCATCCTCCAGGGATCCTCGAACACCGGGGAGCTGTTTTTT | CAILQGSSNTGELFF
. | TRBD1 | TRBJ1-2 | TRBV19 | TGTGCCAGTAGTACAGGGGGCCATGGCTACACCTTC | CASSTGGHGYTF
. | TRBD2 | TRBJ2-1 | TRBV6-5 | TGTGCCAGCAGTTACGGGACTAGTGCTGGTGAGCAGTTCTTC | CASSYGTSAGEQFF
. | . | TRBJ2-7 | TRBV5-1 | TGCGCCAGCAGTTTCACTGGTCCTTCCTACGAGCAGTACTTC | CASSFTGPSYEQYF
. | TRBD1 | TRBJ1-1 | TRBV11-3 | TGTGCCAGCAGCCCCCGAGAGGGGGCTCACACTGAAGCTTTCTTT | CASSPREGAHTEAFF
many | TRBD1 | TRBJ1-6 | TRBV5-5 | TGTGCCAGCAGCTTGGCCGACAGGGGCAATAATTCACCCCTCCACTTT | CASSLADRGNNSPLHF
few | . | TRBJ2-7 | TRBV5-1 | TGCGCCAGCAGCCCCCGGGGAGAGGCTGTGTACGAGCAGTACTTC | CASSPRGEAVYEQYF
once | . | TRBJ2-5 | TRBV5-4 | TGTGCCAGCAGCTTGCGACAGTTACAAGAGACCCAGTACTTC | CASSLRQLQETQYF
. | TRBD1 | TRBJ1-4 | TRBV7-8 | TGTGCCAGCAGCTTAACGGACAGGGGGAACGAAAAACTGTTTTTT | CASSLTDRGNEKLFF
. | . | TRBJ1-2 | TRBV5-4 | TGTGCCAGCAGCTTGGCCGGGGGGGACATCTATGGCTACACCTTC | CASSLAGGDIYGYTF
. | . | TRBJ2-1 | TRBV28 | TGTGCCAGCAGCCAAACCGGGACCTACAATGAGCAGTTCTTC | CASSQTGTYNEQFF
. | . | TRBJ2-7 | TRBV5-1 | TGCGCCAGCACCCCGGGAATGGGAACCTACGAGCAGTACTTC | CASTPGMGTYEQYF
. | TRBD1 | TRBJ1-1 | TRBV2 | TGTGCCAGCAGCTCCCAGGGGGCTTCCCGATCTGAAGCTTTCTTT | CASSSQGASRSEAFF
. | . | TRBJ1-6 | TRBV30 | TGTGCCTGGGGTCGAGGCGAGAGCTATAATTCACCCCTCCACTTT | CAWGRGESYNSPLHF
. | TRBD1 | TRBJ2-5 | TRBV30 | TGTGCCTGGAGCGGGACAGAAGGAGAGACCCAGTACTTC | CAWSGTEGETQYF
. | . | TRBJ2-3 | TRBV30 | TGTGCCATACAGGGGGGGGGCACAGATACGCAGTATTTT | CAIQGGGTDTQYF
. | TRBD2 | TRBJ2-5 | TRBV10-3 | TGTGCCATCGCAAGTCGGGGGGAACAAGAGACCCAGTACTTC | CAIASRGEQETQYF
. | . | TRBJ2-7 | TRBV30 | TGTGCCTGGAGAACAGGGATTTACGAGCAGTACTTC | CAWRTGIYEQYF
. | TRBD2 | TRBJ2-2 | TRBV27 | TGTGCCAGCACCTTGGCCGGACTAGCGGGGGATACCGGGGAGCTGTTTTTT | CASTLAGLAGDTGELFF
. | . | TRBJ1-1 | TRBV11-3 | TGTGCCAGCAGAGACGAGCGGGGGAACACTGAAGCTTTCTTT | CASRDERGNTEAFF
once | . | TRBJ2-3 | TRBV20-1 | TGCAGTGCCCCAGCGGAGGATACGCAGTATTTT | CSAPAEDTQYF
. | . | TRBJ1-1 | TRBV5-8 | TGTGCCAGCAGCCCGGCTGGAGGCACTGAAGCTTTCTTT | CASSPAGGTEAFF
few | TRBD1 | TRBJ2-3 | TRBV5-1 | TGCGCCAGCAGCTCTGGACAGGGGAGGGATACGCAGTATTTT | CASSSGQGRDTQYF
. | . | TRBJ1-6 | TRBV7-9 | TGTGCCAGCAGGGGCGGGGGTTCGAATTCACCCCTCCACTTT | CASRGGGSNSPLHF
. | TRBD1 | TRBJ2-7 | TRBV2 | TGTGCCAGCAGGGACAGGTACTACGAGCAGTACTTC | CASRDRYYEQYF
. | . | TRBJ1-1 | TRBV10-3 | TGTGCCATCAGCGGAGCAGGAGGGAACACTGAAGCTTTCTTT | CAISGAGGNTEAFF
. | TRBD1 | TRBJ1-6 | TRBV9 | TGTGCCAGCAGCGTAGCTGAGGGACAGGGTTCACCCCTCCACTTT | CASSVAEGQGSPLHF
few | TRBD2 | TRBJ2-3 | TRBV7-2 | TGTGCCAGCAGCTTAAGGCGGGGGATCGTAGCAGATACGCAGTATTTT | CASSLRRGIVADTQYF
. | . | TRBJ1-6 | TRBV25-1 | TGTGCCAGCAGTGAATATAATGGGCAATCAGGTTCACCCCTCCACTTT | CASSEYNGQSGSPLHF
. | . | TRBJ1-5 | TRBV15 | TGTGCCACCAGCAGAGATCTCAACGGCGCGGGGAAGCCCCAGCATTTT | CATSRDLNGAGKPQHF
. | TRBD1 | TRBJ2-2 | TRBV7-6 | TGTGCCAGCAGCTCAATTCCACAGGGGTACACCGGGGAGCTGTTTTTT | CASSSIPQGYTGELFF
. | TRBD1 | TRBJ1-2 | TRBV9 | TGTGCCAGCGGGGGACAGCTATATGGCTACACCTTC | CASGGQLYGYTF
few | TRBD1 | TRBJ1-6 | TRBV7-6 | TGTGCCAGCAGCTTGGCCCCTCAGGGGGCAAATTCACCCCTCCACTTT | CASSLAPQGANSPLHF
. | TRBD1 | TRBJ2-7 | TRBV28 | TGTGCCAGCAGCCACAGGGGGTTGGGGCTCCTCGAGCAGTACTTC | CASSHRGLGLLEQYF
. | . | TRBJ1-2 | TRBV5-4 | TGTGCCAGCAGTCCGGGTGTAAGAAATCCTAACTATGGCTACACCTTC | CASSPGVRNPNYGYTF
. | . | TRBJ1-6 | TRBV27 | TGTGCCAGCAGAGTTGGACAGAGAAATTCACCCCTCCACTTT | CASRVGQRNSPLHF
. | TRBD2 | TRBJ2-3 | TRBV2 | TGTGCCAGCAGTGAAGGCGGGGGGAGCACAGATACGCAGTATTTT | CASSEGGGSTDTQYF
. | TRBD1 | TRBJ1-5 | TRBV28 | TGTGCCAGCAGTCCCGGGGACAGGGTCGGGCCCCAGCATTTT | CASSPGDRVGPQHF
. | . | TRBJ1-1 | TRBV15 | TGTGCCACCAGCAGAGGCAGGGGCCTGAACACTGAAGCTTTCTTT | CATSRGRGLNTEAFF
. | . | TRBJ1-1 | TRBV19 | TGTGCCAGTAGTATGGAAAGGGGCTCTGAAGCTTTCTTT | CASSMERGSEAFF
. | TRBD1 | TRBJ1-3 | TRBV6-5 | TGTGCCAGCCAGACAGGGGAAACTGGAAACACCATATATTTT | CASQTGETGNTIYF
. | . | TRBJ2-2 | TRBV21-1 | TGTGCCAACCAGACAGGGGCCAACACCGGGGAGCTGTTTTTT | CANQTGANTGELFF
. | TRBD2 | TRBJ2-2 | TRBV9 | TGTGCCAGCAGCGTAGTTGATCTAGCGGGAAGAGGGGAGCTGTTTTTT | CASSVVDLAGRGELFF
. | . | TRBJ2-5 | TRBV9 | TGTGCCAGCAGCGGTGGGACTGTCGGCCAAGAGACCCAGTACTTC | CASSGGTVGQETQYF
. | . | TRBJ2-1 | TRBV30 | TGTGCCTGGACCTCGCCTAGATTCGAGCAGTTCTTC | CAWTSPRFEQFF
. | TRBD1 | TRBJ1-1 | TRBV30 | TGTGCCTGGAGTGTACTAAGGGACAGGGGCGCTGAAGCTTTCTTT | CAWSVLRDRGAEAFF
. | TRBD2 | TRBJ2-7 | TRBV28 | TGTGCCAGCAGTTTACGCCTCTGGACTAGCGGGAGTTACGAGCAGTACTTC | CASSLRLWTSGSYEQYF
once | . | TRBJ1-1 | TRBV6-1 | TGTGCCAGCAGTGAAGAGGATGGGAGAGCGGATGAAGCTTTCTTT | CASSEEDGRADEAFF
few | TRBD1 | TRBJ1-1 | TRBV7-2 | TGTGCCAGCAGCTTCCGGACAGGGGGCACTGAAGCTTTCTTT | CASSFRTGGTEAFF
. | TRBD1 | TRBJ1-5 | TRBV10-3 | TGTGCCATCAGCCAGGACAGGTATAGCAATCAGCCCCAGCATTTT | CAISQDRYSNQPQHF
once | . | TRBJ1-5 | TRBV12-5 | TGTGCTAGTGGTTTGGTACCAGGGCAGCCCCAGCATTTT | CASGLVPGQPQHF
few | . | TRBJ1-5 | TRBV16 | TGTGCCAGCAGCCAAGTAAGTCAGGTTAGCAATCAGCCCCAGCATTTT | CASSQVSQVSNQPQHF
. | . | TRBJ1-1 | TRBV12-5 | TGTGCTAGTGCCGGGGAGTTAATGACTGAAGCTTTCTTT | CASAGELMTEAFF